The clone carrying this T cell receptor (beta chain) turned up a few times. The antigen is unknown. Via MiXCR, TCRdb re-called the RT-PCR reads, giving one row per CDR3 protein. The sample lists approximately 520,000 distinct CDR3 sequences; approximately 15% were seen once. This CDR3 has 14 residues. Trimming pared 5 bases from V and 2 bases from J, leaving 16 bases between. Germline V lookup: CDR1 DFQATT, CDR2 SNEGSKA (reference sequence). The sample is drawn from a study of response to subunit inactivated influenza vaccine. Findings and caveats of the study: The authors suggested that every seasonal influenza vaccination recruits few new T cells.

Sequencing was performed on CD4+ T cells sorted from PBMCs, taken 23 to 25 months after vaccination. The rearrangement uses TRBV20-1 and TRBJ2-7; D unclear. The clonotype comes from a man aged 45 to 70 who received an inactivated influenza vaccine. CDR3 nucleotide sequence: TGCAGTGCTGCCCTCGAAGGCTTTACCTACGAGCAGTACTTC. Translating gives CSAALEGFTYEQYF.